This TCR beta chain was recorded in a study of post-analysis software for immune sequencing data (dated by TCRdb to 2014 to 2015). About the investigation overall: Recorded disease courses included relapsing-remitting, secondary progressive and progressive-relapsing multiple sclerosis, with some patients lacking subtype annotation. The multiple sclerosis patient repertoires were compared with ten to eleven previously published healthy control repertoires from donors aged about 6 to 26 years. A subset of samples was prepared in parallel using single-end sample barcoding, then pooled and co-amplified after Illumina adapter ligation.

Taken from the germline V gene (reference sequence), the CDR1 and CDR2 loops are DFQATT and SNEGSKA. From its cysteine to its phenylalanine, the CDR3 spans 16 amino acids. Of all the DNA, just the CDR3 is kept, 48 bases in frame from base 1. Relative to germline, V is missing 6 bases and J is missing 2 bases, with 14 bases of the junction outside any gene match. As for this clonotype: Its antigen is still unknown. Base qualities were left out, and no much larger clone turns up one base away.

Library generation was performed with PCR. Sequenced using an Illumina HiSeq 2500. Unique molecular identifiers were incorporated into TCR beta cDNA libraries to reduce PCR and sequencing biases. Roughly 500,000 cDNA molecules were obtained per 1 to 10 million input T cells, so each molecule approximated one T cell. Patient libraries were prepared and sequenced with the same protocol used for the earlier healthy control dataset. Samples belonging to the same batch were prepared together, multiplexed and sequenced on a shared HiSeq lane. As for how the authors treated the data: MIGEC was used to process the raw barcoded reads, and molecular identifier groups with only a single read were discarded before consensus assembly and CDR3 extraction. VDJtools was used for post-analysis of the clonotype tables, with diversity normalized by down-sampling every dataset to the smallest sample size. To correct batch-related cross-sample contamination, repertoire overlap clustering matched CDR3 amino acid sequences but not nucleotide sequences. TCRdb passed the public sequencing reads through fastp at Q25 and MiXCR, retaining productive beta sequences. Identical CDR3 proteins give one entry, which carries the most common genes and DNA. These V and J calls derive from TCRdb rather than the authors' analysis. Across this sample there are around 700,000 distinct CDR3 sequences, with about 60% seen only once. The ten most abundant clones make up 11% of the sample.

To demonstrate the VDJtools post-analysis software, TCR beta repertoires were profiled from the peripheral blood of more than ten young patients with multiple sclerosis. The multiple sclerosis patients were children and adolescents between roughly 6 and 15 years of age. The paper as a whole reports these results and caveats: The multiple sclerosis patient group was slightly younger than the control group. Significantly lower normalized Chao1 diversity was found in multiple sclerosis patients than in controls, suggesting substantial peripheral T-cell clonal expansion. A handful of TRBV segments, including TRBV5-6, TRBV5-1 and TRBV20-1, were significantly more frequent in patients than controls. Direct clustering with F measure revealed strong co-clustering of samples prepared in the same batch, which led to a batch-effect correction.

The chain is encoded by TRBV20-1 joined to TRBJ2-3; 7 central bases correspond to TRBD1. This TCR came from a girl aged 2 to 9 with multiple sclerosis. The sequenced sample consisted of blood. The nucleotide sequence is given as TGCAGTGCCCTTGACTATACGACAGGGCCCACAGATACGCAGTATTTT. Its product reads: CSALDYTTGPTDTQYF.